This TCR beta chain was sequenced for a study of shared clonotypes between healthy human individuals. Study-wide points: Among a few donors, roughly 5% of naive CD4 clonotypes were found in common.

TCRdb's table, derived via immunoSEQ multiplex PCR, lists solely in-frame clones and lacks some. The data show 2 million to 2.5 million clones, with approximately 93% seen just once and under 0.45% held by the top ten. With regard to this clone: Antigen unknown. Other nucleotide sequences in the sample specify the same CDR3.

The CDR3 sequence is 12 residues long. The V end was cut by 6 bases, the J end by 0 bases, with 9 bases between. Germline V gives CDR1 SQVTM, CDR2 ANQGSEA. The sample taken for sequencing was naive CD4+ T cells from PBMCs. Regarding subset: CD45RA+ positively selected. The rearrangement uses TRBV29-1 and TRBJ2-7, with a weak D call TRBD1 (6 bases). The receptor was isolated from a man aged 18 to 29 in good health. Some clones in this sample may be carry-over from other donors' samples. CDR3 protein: CSVGDTSYEQYF. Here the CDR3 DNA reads TGCAGCGTGGGGGACACCTCCTACGAGCAGTACTTC.